This entry lists 10 T cell receptor beta chains sequenced from one sample in a study of blood T cell repertoires in COVID-19. Here immunoSEQ multiplex PCR was the method, and the copy in TCRdb shows in-frame clones only, minus some. The table records about 330,000 clones, 92% of them present only once. Sequenced sample: PBMCs or T cells enriched from blood (not recorded which). The origin of the receptors is a woman in her 30s who had recovered from COVID-19.

The gene calls are TRBV11-1 and TRBJ2-7; TRBD2 matches at 11 bases. The CDR3 has 15 residues. V lost 5 bases, J lost 7 bases, and 10 bases stayed unmatched. Germline values: CDR1 SGHAT, CDR2 FQDESV (reference sequence). CDR3 nucleotide sequence: TGTGCCAGCAGCATCCATAGCGGGAGGGCCTTAGAGCAGTACTTC. This translates into CASSIHSGRALEQYF. The full variable domain, its missing parts supplied by reference TRBV11-1 and TRBJ2-7, is EAEVAQSPRYKITEKSQAVAFWCDPISGHATLYWYRQILGQGPELLVQFQDESVVDDSQLPKDRFSAERLKGVDSTLKIQPAELGDSAMYLCASSIHSGRALEQYFGPGTRLTVT.

The chain joins TRBV19 to TRBJ1-2; the D is unclear. V gave up 0 bases and J gave up 4 bases, with 9 bases separating them. From germline, CDR1 is LNHDA and CDR2 SQIVND (reference sequence). The CDR3 consists of 14 residues. The CDR3 protein is CASSIDLRGYGYTF. As DNA, the CDR3 is TGTGCCAGTAGTATAGATTTGCGGGGCTATGGCTACACCTTC.

The chain combines TRBV5-8 with TRBJ2-5; D remains unclear. V was pared by 4 bases and J by 4 bases, with 11 bases between. Germline V CDR1 and CDR2: SGHTS, YDEGEE. The CDR3 totals 13 residues. The DNA for the CDR3 is TGTGCCAGCAGCCCACAGCTCTCAGAGACCCAGTACTTC. Its translation: CASSPQLSETQYF. The full variable domain, completed using reference TRBV5-8 and TRBJ2-5, is EAGVTQSPTHLIKTRGQQATLRCSPISGHTSVYWYQQALGLGLQFLLWYDEGEERNRGNFPPRFSGRQFPNYSSELNVNALELEDSALYLCASSPQLSETQYFGPGTRLLVL.

This chain links TRBV28 with TRBJ1-2; 8 positions agree with TRBD1. V lost 4 bases and J lost 4; bases outside the gene matches: 2. Germline V lookup: CDR1 MDHEN, CDR2 SYDVKM. This CDR3 comprises 13 residues. CDR3 in DNA: TGTGCCAGCAGTTCCGACAGGGGCTATGGCTACACCTTC. It translates to CASSSDRGYGYTF.

This clone showed up just once. The chain joins TRBV3-1 (or the pseudogene TRBV3-2) to TRBJ1-2, with D unclear. The CDR3 is 15 residues long. The germline V and J ends were trimmed by 1 base and 0 bases, with 9 bases remaining between them. CDR1 is LGHDT, CDR2 YNNKEL, per germline (reference sequence). Here the CDR3 reads CASSQGPGSNYGYTF. The CDR3 bases are TGTGCCAGCAGCCAAGGGCCGGGTTCTAACTATGGCTACACCTTC.

With respect to this clone: A read error may account for a junction end that differs from germline. The chain combines TRBV9 with TRBJ2-2; 9 bases line up with TRBD1. CDR1 is SGDLS and CDR2 is YYNGEE in the germline V gene. CDR3 length: 12 residues. In DNA, the CDR3 is TGTGCCAGCAGCGCCCGGGACAGGGACCTGTTTTTT. Translated, it gives CASSARDRDLFF. Full variable domain (outside the CDR3, taken from reference TRBV9 and TRBJ2-2): DSGVTQTPKHLITATGQRVTLRCSPRSGDLSVYWYQQSLDQGLQFLIQYYNGEERAKGNILERFSAQQFPDLHSELNLSSLELGDSALYFCASSARDRDLFFGEGSRLTVL.

This clone was seen ten or more times. This chain uses TRBV27 with TRBJ1-6; D possibly corresponds to TRBD1 (6 bases). V shed 4 bases and J shed 9 bases, with 10 bases lying between them. This CDR3 is 13 amino acids long. Germline lookup yields CDR1 MNHEY and CDR2 SMNVEV (reference sequence). This CDR3 reads CASSSGHPSPLHF. The CDR3 DNA reads TGTGCCAGCAGTTCGGGACACCCTTCACCCCTCCACTTT.

The chain carries TRBV6-5 and TRBJ2-7; the match to TRBD1 covers 10 bases. The CDR3 sequence is 15 residues long. The V gene end was trimmed by 5 bases and the J gene end by 3 bases; junction bases not matched to a gene: 7. Germline values: CDR1 MNHEY, CDR2 SVGAGI. This CDR3 reads CASSKIRDRGYEQYF. The CDR3 DNA is TGTGCCAGCAGTAAAATCCGGGACAGGGGCTACGAGCAGTACTTC.

Concerning this clone itself: The sample has other DNA sequences that encode this CDR3 too. The CDR3 DNA reads TGCGCCAGCAGCTTCAGCGGCTACGAGCAGTACTTC. Its protein is CASSFSGYEQYF. The J gene is TRBJ2-7, the V gene TRBV5-1, with D possibly matching TRBD2 (5 bases). This CDR3 is 12 amino acids long. Trimming removed 2 bases from V and 3 bases from J, with 6 bases in between. Looked up from germline, CDR1 is SGHRS and CDR2 is YFSETQ.

This chain links TRBV2 with TRBJ1-1; 7 bases align to TRBD1. The CDR3 is 14 amino acids. Germline CDR1 is SNHLY and CDR2 is FYNNEI. The junction had 9 bases not matched to a gene; V was cut back by 6 bases and J by 5 bases. The CDR3 sequence is CASRADRLETEAFF. The CDR3 region has the DNA TGTGCCAGCAGGGCGGACAGGTTGGAAACTGAAGCTTTCTTT.